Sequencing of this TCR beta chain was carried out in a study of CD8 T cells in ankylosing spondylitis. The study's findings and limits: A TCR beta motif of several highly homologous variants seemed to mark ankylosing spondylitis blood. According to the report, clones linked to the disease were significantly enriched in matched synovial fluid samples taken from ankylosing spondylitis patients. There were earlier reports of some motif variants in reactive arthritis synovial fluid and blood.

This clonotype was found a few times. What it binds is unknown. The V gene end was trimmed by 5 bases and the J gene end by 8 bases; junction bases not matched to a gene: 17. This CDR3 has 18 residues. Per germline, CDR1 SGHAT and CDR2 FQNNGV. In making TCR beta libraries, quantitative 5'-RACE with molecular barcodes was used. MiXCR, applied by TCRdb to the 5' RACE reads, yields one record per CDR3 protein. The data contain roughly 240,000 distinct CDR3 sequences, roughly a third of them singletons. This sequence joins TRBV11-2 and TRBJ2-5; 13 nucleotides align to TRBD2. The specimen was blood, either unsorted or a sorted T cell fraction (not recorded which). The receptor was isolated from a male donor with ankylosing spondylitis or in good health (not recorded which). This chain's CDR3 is CASSQTSGGSGIFATQYF. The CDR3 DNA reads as TGTGCCAGCAGCCAGACTAGCGGGGGGTCCGGGATATTCGCCACCCAGTACTTC.